This paragraph reports one T cell receptor beta chain. This clone was counted at least ten times. It has no known antigen specificity. No base quality values were provided; no much bigger clone lies one nucleotide off. Measured from the cysteine to the phenylalanine, the CDR3 is 15 residues long. Just the 45-base CDR3 DNA is kept, in frame starting at base 1. Deletion took 1 base off V and 1 base off J, with a span of 8 bases between the germline ends. CDR1 and CDR2 (KGHSH, LQKENI) derive from the germline V gene. The data stem from a study of metastatic and nonmetastatic thyroid tumors (TCRdb year 2020). General notes on the study: For patients with malignant and with benign thyroid disease, the researchers compared repertoires between peripheral blood samples and tumor or nodule tissue samples.

General study outcomes and caveats: In both blood and tumor samples, malignant tumors were reported to have significantly higher TCR beta diversity than benign nodules.

The library relied on PCR. Sequenced on an Illumina HiSeq 4000. High-throughput sequencing was used to profile the CDR3 region of the TCR beta-chain in every patient. Processing in the source paper ran as follows. CDR3 differences across clinicopathological groups were used to build a classifier for discriminating distant-metastatic papillary thyroid cancer patients. The Shannon index was used to measure repertoire diversity, and the Morisita-Horn index was used to measure how similar tumor and blood repertoires were. TCRdb passed the public sequencing reads through fastp at Q25 and MiXCR, retaining productive beta sequences. The V and J calls, along with clone size, are taken from TCRdb and not from the paper's own processing. This sample has approximately 20,000 clones in its table, and over 20% of those were observed once. The ten largest make up 8% to 13% of the sample. None of the patients had been given any treatment before thyroid surgery. Using T-cell receptor beta sequencing, the researchers looked back retrospectively at clinical samples from patients, gathered between about 2012 and 2019.

This sequence originates from a male donor with papillary thyroid cancer or a benign thyroid nodule (not recorded which). Some clones in this sample may be carry-over from other donors' samples. The V gene is TRBV18 and the J gene is TRBJ2-1; TRBD2 is possibly the D segment (6 matching bases). The specimen sequenced was tumor tissue. The CDR3 protein is CASSPRLESYNEQFF. The sequence in DNA is TGTGCCAGCTCACCACGACTAGAATCCTACAATGAGCAGTTCTTC.